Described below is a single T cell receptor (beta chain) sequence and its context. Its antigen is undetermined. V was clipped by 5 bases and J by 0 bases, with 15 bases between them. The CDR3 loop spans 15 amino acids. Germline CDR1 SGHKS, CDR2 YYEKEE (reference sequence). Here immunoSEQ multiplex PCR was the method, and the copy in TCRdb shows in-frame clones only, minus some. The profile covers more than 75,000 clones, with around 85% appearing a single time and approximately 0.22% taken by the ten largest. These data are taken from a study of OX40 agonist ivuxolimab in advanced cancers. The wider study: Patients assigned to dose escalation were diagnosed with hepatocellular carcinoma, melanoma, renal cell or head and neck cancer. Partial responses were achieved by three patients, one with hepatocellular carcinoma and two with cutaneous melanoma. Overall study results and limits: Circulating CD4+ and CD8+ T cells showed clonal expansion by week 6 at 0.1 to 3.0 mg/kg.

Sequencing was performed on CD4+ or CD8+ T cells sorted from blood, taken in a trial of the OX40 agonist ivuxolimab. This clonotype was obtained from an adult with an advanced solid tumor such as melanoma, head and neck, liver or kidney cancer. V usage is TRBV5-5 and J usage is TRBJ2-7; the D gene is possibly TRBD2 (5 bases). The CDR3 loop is CASRQTPGLSYEQYV. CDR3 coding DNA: TGTGCCAGCAGACAGACCCCCGGACTCTCCTACGAGCAGTACGTC.